This is a list of T cell receptor beta chains from one sample in a study of OX40 agonist ivuxolimab in advanced cancers. The repertoire was sequenced with immunoSEQ multiplex PCR; TCRdb's copy has only in-frame clones and lacks some. The table has 70,000 to 85,000 clones, about 88% seen once. The starting material was CD4+ or CD8+ T cells sorted from blood, obtained in a trial of the OX40 agonist ivuxolimab. The receptors were gathered from an adult with an advanced solid tumor such as melanoma, head and neck, liver or kidney cancer. Each CDR3 is given with its conserved first and last residue. Fields, in order: J gene, CDR3 length, D gene, clone size, V gene, CDR3 protein, CDR3 DNA. The D gene is left open where the match is weak. Size tells how often a clone was seen (once, few, many) or the class of an expanded clone, and some rows leave it out.

j_gene: TRBJ2-7
len: 15
d_gene: .
abundance: .
v_gene: TRBV15
CDR3aa: CATSEPLGSIYEQYF
CDR3nt: TGTGCCACCAGCGAACCCTTGGGTTCCATCTACGAGCAGTACTTC

j_gene: TRBJ1-1
len: 16
d_gene: TRBD1
abundance: .
v_gene: TRBV5-1
CDR3aa: CASSLITGGARTEAFF
CDR3nt: TGCGCCAGCAGCTTGATTACAGGGGGCGCGAGGACTGAAGCTTTCTTT

j_gene: TRBJ2-3
len: 16
d_gene: TRBD2
abundance: once
v_gene: TRBV7-9
CDR3aa: CASSSRTSGPTDTQYF
CDR3nt: TGTGCCAGCAGCTCCCGGACTAGCGGTCCCACAGATACGCAGTATTTT

j_gene: TRBJ2-7
len: 16
d_gene: .
abundance: few
v_gene: TRBV4-1
CDR3aa: CASSQGRLSQAYEQYF
CDR3nt: TGCGCCAGCAGCCAAGGGAGGCTCAGCCAGGCCTACGAGCAGTACTTC

j_gene: TRBJ2-5
len: 14
d_gene: TRBD1
abundance: .
v_gene: TRBV28
CDR3aa: CASRPQGVQETQYF
CDR3nt: TGTGCCAGCCGCCCACAGGGGGTCCAAGAGACCCAGTACTTC

j_gene: TRBJ2-7
len: 16
d_gene: .
abundance: .
v_gene: TRBV7-2
CDR3aa: CASSPLGGMVPYEQYF
CDR3nt: TGTGCCAGCAGCCCCCTGGGGGGCATGGTCCCGTACGAGCAGTACTTC

j_gene: TRBJ1-2
len: 11
d_gene: .
abundance: few
v_gene: TRBV2
CDR3aa: CASGQNYGYTF
CDR3nt: TGTGCCAGCGGGCAGAACTATGGCTACACCTTC

j_gene: TRBJ2-3
len: 16
d_gene: TRBD2
abundance: .
v_gene: TRBV5-5
CDR3aa: CASSLPLAGSTDTQYF
CDR3nt: TGTGCCAGCAGCTTGCCCCTAGCGGGGTCCACAGATACGCAGTATTTT

j_gene: TRBJ2-7
len: 13
d_gene: .
abundance: .
v_gene: TRBV27
CDR3aa: CASRSLGLGEQYF
CDR3nt: TGTGCCAGCAGATCCCTGGGGTTGGGGGAGCAGTACTTC

j_gene: TRBJ2-7
len: 14
d_gene: TRBD1
abundance: .
v_gene: TRBV5-1
CDR3aa: CASSADSTGDEQYF
CDR3nt: TGCGCCAGCAGCGCGGACTCAACAGGGGACGAGCAGTACTTC

j_gene: TRBJ2-7
len: 14
d_gene: TRBD1
abundance: .
v_gene: TRBV11-3
CDR3aa: CASSFGTGVKEQYF
CDR3nt: TGTGCCAGCAGCTTCGGAACAGGGGTGAAAGAGCAGTACTTC

j_gene: TRBJ2-1
len: 13
d_gene: .
abundance: .
v_gene: TRBV5-5
CDR3aa: CASRNGLNNEQFF
CDR3nt: TGTGCCAGCCGAAACGGACTAAATAATGAGCAGTTCTTC

j_gene: TRBJ2-3
len: 15
d_gene: TRBD2
abundance: .
v_gene: TRBV5-4
CDR3aa: CASSLGAGGRDTQYF
CDR3nt: TGTGCCAGCAGCTTGGGAGCGGGGGGAAGAGATACGCAGTATTTT

j_gene: TRBJ2-7
len: 14
d_gene: .
abundance: .
v_gene: TRBV9
CDR3aa: CASSRRGLTDEQYF
CDR3nt: TGTGCCAGCTCACGGAGGGGGCTGACCGACGAGCAGTACTTC

j_gene: TRBJ2-7
len: 13
d_gene: .
abundance: .
v_gene: TRBV6-5
CDR3aa: CASSTRSSYEQYF
CDR3nt: TGTGCCAGCAGTACGAGAAGCTCCTACGAGCAGTACTTC

j_gene: TRBJ2-1
len: 15
d_gene: .
abundance: few
v_gene: TRBV5-4
CDR3aa: CASSVPGNSYNEQFF
CDR3nt: TGTGCCAGCAGCGTTCCGGGAAACTCCTACAATGAGCAGTTCTTC

j_gene: TRBJ1-5
len: 15
d_gene: .
abundance: .
v_gene: TRBV7-8
CDR3aa: CASSLGPQGNQPQHF
CDR3nt: TGTGCCAGCAGCTTAGGGCCCCAAGGGAATCAGCCCCAGCATTTT

j_gene: TRBJ2-7
len: 16
d_gene: .
abundance: .
v_gene: TRBV11-2
CDR3aa: CASSLAFPGSPAKQYF
CDR3nt: TGTGCCAGCAGCTTAGCTTTCCCCGGGTCCCCTGCGAAGCAGTACTTC

j_gene: TRBJ2-5
len: 14
d_gene: TRBD2
abundance: .
v_gene: TRBV27
CDR3aa: CASSLGGDRETQYF
CDR3nt: TGTGCCAGCAGTTTGGGGGGGGACCGAGAGACCCAGTACTTC

j_gene: TRBJ2-3
len: 16
d_gene: TRBD2
abundance: .
v_gene: TRBV11-1
CDR3aa: CASSSRLAGSLDTQYF
CDR3nt: TGTGCCAGCAGCTCCAGACTAGCGGGGTCCTTAGATACGCAGTATTTT

j_gene: TRBJ1-3
len: 17
d_gene: .
abundance: .
v_gene: TRBV12-5
CDR3aa: CASGLDQGRVYGNTIYF
CDR3nt: TGTGCTAGTGGCCTCGACCAGGGTAGAGTTTATGGAAACACCATATATTTT

j_gene: TRBJ1-2
len: 14
d_gene: TRBD1
abundance: .
v_gene: TRBV7-9
CDR3aa: CASSRQGVSYGYTF
CDR3nt: TGTGCCAGCAGCCGACAGGGCGTAAGCTATGGCTACACCTTC

j_gene: TRBJ2-5
len: 16
d_gene: TRBD2
abundance: .
v_gene: TRBV7-2
CDR3aa: CASSPGWLAGRGTQYF
CDR3nt: TGTGCCAGCAGCCCCGGGTGGCTAGCGGGGCGAGGGACCCAGTACTTC

j_gene: TRBJ1-5
len: 14
d_gene: TRBD1
abundance: .
v_gene: TRBV27
CDR3aa: CASSLEGTDQPQHF
CDR3nt: TGTGCCAGCAGTTTAGAGGGGACAGATCAGCCCCAGCATTTT

j_gene: TRBJ1-1
len: 12
d_gene: TRBD1
abundance: .
v_gene: TRBV6-1
CDR3aa: CASSPDRVAAFF
CDR3nt: TGTGCCAGCAGCCCCGACAGGGTAGCAGCTTTCTTT

j_gene: TRBJ2-5
len: 13
d_gene: .
abundance: .
v_gene: TRBV27
CDR3aa: CASSLVFLETQYF
CDR3nt: TGTGCCAGCAGTTTGGTGTTTCTGGAGACCCAGTACTTC

j_gene: TRBJ2-3
len: 16
d_gene: TRBD2
abundance: .
v_gene: TRBV5-1
CDR3aa: CASSLQPGGVTDTQYF
CDR3nt: TGCGCCAGCAGCTTACAGCCCGGGGGGGTCACAGATACGCAGTATTTT

j_gene: TRBJ1-5
len: 13
d_gene: .
abundance: once
v_gene: TRBV19
CDR3aa: CASSPGINQPQHF
CDR3nt: TGTGCCAGTAGTCCGGGGATCAATCAGCCCCAGCATTTT

j_gene: TRBJ2-7
len: 14
d_gene: TRBD1
abundance: .
v_gene: TRBV14
CDR3aa: CASSRDRGRNEQYF
CDR3nt: TGTGCCAGCAGCCGGGACAGGGGGCGGAACGAGCAGTACTTC

j_gene: TRBJ2-2
len: 17
d_gene: .
abundance: .
v_gene: TRBV7-8
CDR3aa: CASSPPLRAGRTGELFF
CDR3nt: TGTGCCAGCAGCCCGCCCCTCAGAGCGGGTCGCACCGGGGAGCTGTTTTTT

j_gene: TRBJ1-1
len: 12
d_gene: .
abundance: few
v_gene: TRBV7-9
CDR3aa: CASSPDRRFAFF
CDR3nt: TGTGCCAGCAGCCCAGACAGAAGGTTTGCTTTCTTT

j_gene: TRBJ1-5
len: 12
d_gene: .
abundance: .
v_gene: TRBV6-6
CDR3aa: CASSGGNQPQHF
CDR3nt: TGTGCCAGCAGTGGGGGCAATCAGCCCCAGCATTTT

j_gene: TRBJ2-7
len: 15
d_gene: TRBD2
abundance: .
v_gene: TRBV5-1
CDR3aa: CASSSKRGDSYEQYF
CDR3nt: TGCGCCAGCAGCTCAAAGCGGGGGGACTCCTACGAGCAGTACTTC

j_gene: TRBJ2-3
len: 19
d_gene: TRBD1
abundance: .
v_gene: TRBV7-2
CDR3aa: CASSPGSDRGIIGTDTQYF
CDR3nt: TGTGCCAGCAGCCCTGGTTCGGACAGGGGAATTATCGGCACAGATACGCAGTATTTT

j_gene: TRBJ1-1
len: 15
d_gene: .
abundance: .
v_gene: TRBV28
CDR3aa: CASSSGGWENTEAFF
CDR3nt: TGTGCCAGCAGTTCCGGGGGGTGGGAGAACACTGAAGCTTTCTTT

j_gene: TRBJ1-4
len: 13
d_gene: .
abundance: .
v_gene: TRBV28
CDR3aa: CAITEGEGEKLFF
CDR3nt: TGTGCCATCACAGAGGGGGAGGGTGAAAAACTGTTTTTT